This T cell receptor (beta chain) was identified during a study of siplizumab effects on memory and regulatory T cells. The CDR3 has 15 residues. Germline V gene sequence: CDR1 SEHNR, CDR2 FQNEAQ (reference sequence). Trimming cost V 5 bases and J 0 bases, with 11 bases left between them. Libraries were prepared by immunoSEQ multiplex PCR; TCRdb keeps only in-frame clonotypes and omits some of them. Among approximately 120,000 clones listed, roughly nine tenths were seen once. The chain is built from TRBV7-9 and TRBJ1-5; the D gene is possibly TRBD1 (5 bases). This receptor was taken from a human donor in good health. Sample: Tregs sorted from blood. The CDR3 sequence is CASSEGPYSNQPQHF. The CDR3 DNA reads as TGTGCCAGCAGCGAGGGACCTTATAGCAATCAGCCCCAGCATTTT.